The clone carrying this T cell receptor beta chain came up a few times. What it recognizes is unknown. Every isolated RNA sample was fully reverse transcribed, so sequencing captured expressed TCRB transcripts. Measured with immunoSEQ multiplex PCR; TCRdb has only the in-frame clones, and not every one. Of 200,000 to 250,000 clones listed, approximately 16% are singletons. The ends lost 0 bases at V and 4 bases at J; junction bases unmatched: 4. The germline gives CDR1 SGHTA, CDR2 FQGTGA. This CDR3 has 15 residues. This sample is drawn from a study of beta chain features in type 1 diabetes. Study results and caveats: Shorter TCRB CDR3s, moderately but significantly so, were found in Type 1 diabetes patients in all four CD4+ subsets. Type 1 diabetes patients had fewer VDJ junction insertions and more deletions.

The material sequenced was naive CD4+ T cells from blood. This TCR was sampled from a man younger than 45 with type 1 diabetes. V is TRBV7-3 and J is TRBJ2-5; 8 bases align to TRBD2. The CDR3 here is CASSLTGRVRETQYF. The CDR3 region has the DNA TGTGCCAGCAGCTTAACCGGGAGGGTACGAGAGACCCAGTACTTC.